These T cell receptor beta chains were read from a single sample in a study of identical twins. TCRdb itself ran the 5' RACE reads through MiXCR, one entry per CDR3 protein. This sample carries 450,000 to 650,000 distinct CDR3 sequences, approximately 14% of them seen once, and the ten largest clones take 0.44%. These sequences were also reported in another study, on yellow fever vaccine responses in identical twins.

Sequenced input: CD4+ T cells sorted from blood. All receptors come from a woman between 18 and 29 years old in good health. Each CDR3 is given with its conserved first and last residue. The order of the fields is clone size, J gene, D gene, V gene, CDR3 DNA, CDR3 protein. D genes are given only for firm matches. Size is stated for part of the rows, as once, few or many counts, or as a class when the clone is expanded.

few,TRBJ2-7,TRBD1,TRBV25-1,TGTGCCAGCAGTGACAGGACAGGGGGCTTCTACGAGCAGTACTTC,CASSDRTGGFYEQYF
NA,TRBJ2-5,NA,TRBV5-1,TGCGCCAGCAGCTTGGGGTCATCGGGGGTGTCGGAGACCCAGTACTTC,CASSLGSSGVSETQYF
NA,TRBJ2-1,TRBD2,TRBV7-8,TGTGCCAGCAGCTTAAGACCGAGCGGGGGGGCATACAATGAGCAGTTCTTC,CASSLRPSGGAYNEQFF
NA,TRBJ2-3,NA,TRBV28,TGTGCCAGCAGTATGGGACGCACAGATACGCAGTATTTT,CASSMGRTDTQYF
NA,TRBJ2-6,NA,TRBV19,TGTGCCAGTACCAGGGCCGGGGCCAACGTCCTGACTTTC,CASTRAGANVLTF
few,TRBJ1-1,NA,TRBV7-3,TGTGCCAGCAGCAAAAGGGGGGGGAACACTGAAGCTTTCTTT,CASSKRGGNTEAFF
many,TRBJ1-6,NA,TRBV20-1,TGCAGTGCCCCGGACGGGGGTCACGTAAATTCACCCCTCCACTTT,CSAPDGGHVNSPLHF
many,TRBJ1-5,NA,TRBV12-3/TRBV12-4,TGTGCCAGCAGCTCCCCCCCAAATCAGCCCCAGCATTTT,CASSSPPNQPQHF
few,TRBJ1-2,NA,TRBV4-1,TGCGCCAGCAGTCCGGGTCAGGCTACTAACTATGGCTACACCTTC,CASSPGQATNYGYTF
NA,TRBJ1-5,TRBD1,TRBV12-3/TRBV12-4,TGTGCCAGCAGCCGGACAGGGGTGCAGCCCCAGCATTTT,CASSRTGVQPQHF
few,TRBJ2-3,NA,TRBV14,TGTGCCAGCAGCCAAAGTCTTCGGGGTCTACTGACTTCCACAGATACGCAGTATTTT,CASSQSLRGLLTSTDTQYF
few,TRBJ1-2,NA,TRBV20-1,TGCAGTGCTAGGCCAGATCTTGGCTATGGCTACACCTTC,CSARPDLGYGYTF
few,TRBJ2-4,NA,TRBV5-1,TGCGCCAGCAGCTTGGATGGGAACAAAAACATTCAGTACTTC,CASSLDGNKNIQYF
many,TRBJ2-7,NA,TRBV7-6,TGTGCCAGCAGCTCGACTGATTGGGAGCAGTACTTC,CASSSTDWEQYF
few,TRBJ2-1,NA,TRBV4-1,TGCGCCAGCAGCCAGCTACCTGACACCCTCTCCTACAATGAGCAGTTCTTC,CASSQLPDTLSYNEQFF
NA,TRBJ2-5,NA,TRBV4-2,TGTGCCAGCAGCCAAGTTTTTTCAGGGACAGAGACCCAGTACTTC,CASSQVFSGTETQYF
NA,TRBJ1-6,TRBD1,TRBV20-1,TGCAGTGCTAGAGCCGGGACAGGGGGTTCACCCCTCCACTTT,CSARAGTGGSPLHF
NA,TRBJ1-2,NA,TRBV3-1,TGTGCCAGCAGCCAAGATGCGGGGGGGAGCTATGGCTACACCTTC,CASSQDAGGSYGYTF
many,TRBJ2-7,NA,TRBV2,TGTGCCAGCAGGGCAGACTGGAGCGACTACGAGCAGTACTTC,CASRADWSDYEQYF
many,TRBJ2-1,NA,TRBV15,TGTGCCACCAGCAGGTCTATATTTGGAAACAATGAGCAGTTCTTC,CATSRSIFGNNEQFF
NA,TRBJ1-1,NA,TRBV3-1,TGTGCCAGCGGCCTCGTCGCGGGTGGGAACACTGAAGCTTTCTTT,CASGLVAGGNTEAFF
NA,TRBJ2-1,NA,TRBV7-9,TGTGCCAGCAGCTTTCAGGGGCCCTACAATGAGCAGTTCTTC,CASSFQGPYNEQFF
many,TRBJ2-7,TRBD2,TRBV5-6,TGTGCCAGCAGCAAGGAGACTAGCCCCTCCTACGAGCAGTACTTC,CASSKETSPSYEQYF
few,TRBJ2-2,NA,TRBV28,TGTGCCAGCAACGGTCCCGACACCGGGGAGCTGTTTTTT,CASNGPDTGELFF
NA,TRBJ2-1,TRBD2,TRBV29-1,TGCAGCGTCGCCTCAGGCGGGAGGACCTACAATGAGCAGTTCTTC,CSVASGGRTYNEQFF
NA,TRBJ2-1,TRBD2,TRBV5-1,TGCGCCAGCAGCCGGGTGGGACTAGCGGGACCTAATGAGCAGTTCTTC,CASSRVGLAGPNEQFF